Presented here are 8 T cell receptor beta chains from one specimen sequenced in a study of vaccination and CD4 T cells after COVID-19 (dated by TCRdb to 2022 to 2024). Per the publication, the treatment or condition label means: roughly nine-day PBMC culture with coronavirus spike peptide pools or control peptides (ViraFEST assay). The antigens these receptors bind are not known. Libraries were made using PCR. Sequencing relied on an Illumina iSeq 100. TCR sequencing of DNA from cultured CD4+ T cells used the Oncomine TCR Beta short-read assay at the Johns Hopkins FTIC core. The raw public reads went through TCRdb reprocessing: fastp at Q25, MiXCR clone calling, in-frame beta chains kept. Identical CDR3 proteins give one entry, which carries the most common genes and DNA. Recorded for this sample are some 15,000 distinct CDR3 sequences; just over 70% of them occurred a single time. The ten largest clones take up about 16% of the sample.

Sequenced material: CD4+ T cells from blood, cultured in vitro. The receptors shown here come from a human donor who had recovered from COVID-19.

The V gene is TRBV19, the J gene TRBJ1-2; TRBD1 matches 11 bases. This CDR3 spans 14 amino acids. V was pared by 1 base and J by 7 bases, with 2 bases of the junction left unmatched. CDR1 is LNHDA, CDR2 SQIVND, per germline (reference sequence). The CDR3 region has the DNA TGTGCCAGTAGTATAGGGGACAGGGGGGTTGGCTACACCTTC. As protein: CASSIGDRGVGYTF.

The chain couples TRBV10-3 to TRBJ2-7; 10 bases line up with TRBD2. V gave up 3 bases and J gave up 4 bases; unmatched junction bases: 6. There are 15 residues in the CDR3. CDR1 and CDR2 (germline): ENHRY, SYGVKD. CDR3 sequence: CAISEASGSKYEQYF. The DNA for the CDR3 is TGTGCCATCAGTGAAGCTAGCGGGAGTAAGTACGAGCAGTACTTC.

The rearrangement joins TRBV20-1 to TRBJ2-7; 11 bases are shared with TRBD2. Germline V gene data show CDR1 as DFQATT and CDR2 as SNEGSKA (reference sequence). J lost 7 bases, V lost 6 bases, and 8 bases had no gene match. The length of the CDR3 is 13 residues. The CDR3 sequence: CSAPGLAALEQYF. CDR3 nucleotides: TGCAGTGCACCGGGACTAGCGGCCCTTGAGCAGTACTTC.

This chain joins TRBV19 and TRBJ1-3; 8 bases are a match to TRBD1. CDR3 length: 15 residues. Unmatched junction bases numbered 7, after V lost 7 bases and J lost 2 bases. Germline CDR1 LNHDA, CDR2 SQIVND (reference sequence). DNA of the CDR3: TGTGCCAGTACTTCGACAGGGGAGCCTGGAAACACCATATATTTT. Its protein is CASTSTGEPGNTIYF.

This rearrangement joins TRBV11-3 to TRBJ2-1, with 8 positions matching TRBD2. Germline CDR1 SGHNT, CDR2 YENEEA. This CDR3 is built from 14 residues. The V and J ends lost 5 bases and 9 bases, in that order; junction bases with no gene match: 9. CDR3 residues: CASSPRGGGGEQFF. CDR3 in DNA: TGTGCCAGCAGCCCCCGGGGGGGAGGGGGTGAGCAGTTCTTC.

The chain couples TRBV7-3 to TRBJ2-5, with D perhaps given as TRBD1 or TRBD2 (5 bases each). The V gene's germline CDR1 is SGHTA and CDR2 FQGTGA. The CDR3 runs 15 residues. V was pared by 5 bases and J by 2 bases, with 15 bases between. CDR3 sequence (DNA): TGTGCCAGCAGCGGCTCCGGGACCAATCAAGAGACCCAGTACTTC. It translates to CASSGSGTNQETQYF.

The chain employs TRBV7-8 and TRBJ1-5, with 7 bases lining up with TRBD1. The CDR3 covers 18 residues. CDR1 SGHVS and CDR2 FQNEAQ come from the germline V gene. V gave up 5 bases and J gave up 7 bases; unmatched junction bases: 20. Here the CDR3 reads CASSQGERDTPRVQPQHF. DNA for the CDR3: TGTGCCAGCAGCCAGGGGGAACGGGACACCCCCAGGGTACAGCCCCAGCATTTT.

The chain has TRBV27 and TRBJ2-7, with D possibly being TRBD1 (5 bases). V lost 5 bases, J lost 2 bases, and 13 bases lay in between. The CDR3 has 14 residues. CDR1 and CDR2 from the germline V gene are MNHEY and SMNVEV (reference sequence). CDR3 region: CASSRQGGPYEQYF. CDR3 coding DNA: TGTGCCAGCAGTCGGCAGGGCGGCCCCTACGAGCAGTACTTC.